The present T cell receptor beta chain was sequenced within a study of T cells in Graves' hyperthyroidism and ophthalmopathy. Notes on this clonotype: Its matching antigen is unknown.

Amplification yielded TCR beta CDR3 regions, with RNA transcripts as the source. The TCR CDR3 first-round RT-PCR relied on the HTBI primer set. TCRdb re-called the multiplex PCR reads through MiXCR, storing one row per CDR3 protein. The data contain 550,000 to 600,000 distinct CDR3 sequences, 14% of them singletons. General study findings and limits: Through a model of 13 V-J features, ophthalmopathy was separated from stable hyperthyroidism.

Per germline, CDR1 MDHEN and CDR2 SYDVKM. This CDR3 contains 15 residues. Under 3 months was the duration of disease in ophthalmopathy patients, who also had a Clinical Activity Score of at least 3 and a NOSPECS grade of at least 4. The TCR originated in a woman aged 18-29 years with Graves' ophthalmopathy. Material for sequencing was blood. The chain recombines TRBV28 with TRBJ2-1; weak D call: TRBD1 (5 bases). Matching the DNA end better, TRBJ2-7 makes the J call doubtful. The CDR3 region has the DNA TGTGCCAGCATTAAAGACAGAAGCTCCTACAATGGGCAGTACTTC. Residues: CASIKDRSSYNGQYF.